The source of this T cell receptor beta chain is a study of T cell repertoires in cytomegalovirus infection. General study points: Totalled public TCR beta family frequency picked out people who carried CMV plus the relevant HLA. HLA-C-restricted, CMV-specific TCR beta clonotypes were dominant ex vivo.

CDR1 is SGHDN and CDR2 is FVKESK in the germline V gene. The CDR3 is made up of 13 amino acids. The germline V and J ends were trimmed by 3 bases and 3 bases, with 9 bases remaining between them. This clonotype was seen repeatedly, ten times or more. Its antigen is unidentified. A single record per CDR3 protein comes from TCRdb applying MiXCR to the reads. This sample yields approximately 490,000 distinct CDR3 sequences, of which 10% to 12% are seen a single time; about a tenth belongs to the top ten. This TCR was recovered from a human donor in good health (CMV status not recorded). Some clones in this sample may be carry-over from other donors' samples. The genes are TRBV14 and TRBJ2-7; D gene uncertain. The specimen was PBMCs. CDR3 sequence: CASSQPNFYEQYF. CDR3 DNA sequence: TGTGCCAGCAGCCAGCCGAATTTCTACGAGCAGTACTTC.